These T cell receptor beta chains were read from a single sample in a study of radiotherapy plus CTLA-4 blockade in lung cancer. Using immunoSEQ multiplex PCR, the repertoire was profiled, and TCRdb retains in-frame clones only, with some absent. The repertoire holds more than 80,000 clones, 85% seen once, with under 2.5% in the top ten. This specimen was peripheral blood, taken from a patient treated with radiotherapy plus ipilimumab. The origin of the receptors is a human donor with non-small cell lung cancer that progressed on radiotherapy plus ipilimumab. Some clones in this sample may be carry-over from other donors' samples. CDR3s include the opening cysteine and the closing phenylalanine or tryptophan. A D gene is named only where the DNA matches it firmly. Size is stated for part of the rows, as once, few or many counts, or as a class when the clone is expanded.

J gene: TRBJ2-3
V gene: TRBV27
D gene: -
clone size: few
CDR3 DNA: TGTGCCAGCAGTCCAACAGACGGGGCCTTCACAGATACGCAGTATTTT
CDR3 protein: CASSPTDGAFTDTQYF

J gene: TRBJ1-5
V gene: TRBV6-5
D gene: TRBD1
clone size: -
CDR3 DNA: TGTGCCAGCAGCCACCCCACAGGGGTTAATCAGCCCCAGCATTTT
CDR3 protein: CASSHPTGVNQPQHF

J gene: TRBJ2-2
V gene: TRBV9
D gene: TRBD2
clone size: -
CDR3 DNA: TGTGCCAGCAGCGTCGGGACTAGCGGGGGGCTTAACACCGGGGAGCTGTTTTTT
CDR3 protein: CASSVGTSGGLNTGELFF

J gene: TRBJ2-5
V gene: TRBV4-2
D gene: -
clone size: -
CDR3 DNA: TGTGCCAGCAGCCAAGCGGGGGACCAAGAGACCCAGTACTTC
CDR3 protein: CASSQAGDQETQYF

J gene: TRBJ2-7
V gene: TRBV7-2
D gene: -
clone size: -
CDR3 DNA: TGTGCCAGCAGCCTCTCGAGGCCGAGCCTCGAGCAGTACTTC
CDR3 protein: CASSLSRPSLEQYF

J gene: TRBJ1-2
V gene: TRBV7-2
D gene: -
clone size: -
CDR3 DNA: TGTGCCAGCAGCGGGGACCCGCCGGTTGGCAATGGCTACACCTTC
CDR3 protein: CASSGDPPVGNGYTF

J gene: TRBJ2-7
V gene: TRBV5-1
D gene: TRBD2
clone size: -
CDR3 DNA: TGCGCCAGCAGCCCCCTTATCAGCGGGGGGGCTTCCGAGCAGTACTTC
CDR3 protein: CASSPLISGGASEQYF

J gene: TRBJ1-6
V gene: TRBV7-2
D gene: TRBD1
clone size: few
CDR3 DNA: TGTGCCAGCAGGGGGACAGGTCGATCACCCCTCCACTTT
CDR3 protein: CASRGTGRSPLHF

J gene: TRBJ2-7
V gene: TRBV7-2
D gene: TRBD1
clone size: -
CDR3 DNA: TGTGCCAGCAGCGCCTACAGGGGGGAATCCTACGAGCAGTACTTC
CDR3 protein: CASSAYRGESYEQYF

J gene: TRBJ2-3
V gene: TRBV9
D gene: -
clone size: -
CDR3 DNA: TGTGCCAGCAGCGTAGGAGCCTCGGCAGATACGCAGTATTTT
CDR3 protein: CASSVGASADTQYF

J gene: TRBJ1-2
V gene: TRBV2
D gene: -
clone size: -
CDR3 DNA: TGTGCCAGCAGGCCTCAGGGGCACTATGGCTACACCTTC
CDR3 protein: CASRPQGHYGYTF